This is a list of T cell receptor beta chains from one sample in a study of blood T cell repertoires in COVID-19. Clones were sequenced by immunoSEQ multiplex PCR, and TCRdb holds only the in-frame ones, with some missing. The sample contains 20,000 to 25,000 clones, roughly 83% of which appear only once. Sequenced sample: peripheral blood. Receptor source: a man older than 75 with active or convalescent COVID-19. Each CDR3 is given with its conserved first and last residue. The D gene is left open where the match is weak. Clone size, where shown, is once, few, many, or a class for clones that have expanded.

J: TRBJ2-2
D: TRBD1
size: -
V: TRBV19
CDR3: CASSIWGQGGMELFF
DNA: TGTGCCAGTAGTATATGGGGACAGGGAGGAATGGAGCTGTTTTTT

J: TRBJ1-5
D: -
size: -
V: TRBV6-5
CDR3: CASSLHRVGNQPQHF
DNA: TGTGCCAGCAGTCTGCACAGGGTAGGTAATCAGCCCCAGCATTTT

J: TRBJ1-5
D: -
size: -
V: TRBV2
CDR3: CASSEGQLGRAGQPQHF
DNA: TGTGCCAGCAGTGAAGGCCAGCTTGGACGCGCGGGTCAGCCCCAGCATTTT

J: TRBJ2-1
D: -
size: -
V: TRBV5-5
CDR3: CASSPYYNEQFF
DNA: TGTGCCAGCAGCCCCTACTACAATGAGCAGTTCTTC

J: TRBJ2-1
D: -
size: -
V: TRBV6-4
CDR3: CASSDWVAASYNEQFF
DNA: TGTGCCAGCAGTGACTGGGTAGCGGCCTCCTACAATGAGCAGTTCTTC

J: TRBJ2-7
D: -
size: -
V: TRBV29-1
CDR3: CSVRDTVLQQYF
DNA: TGCAGCGTCCGAGATACAGTACTCCAGCAGTACTTC

J: TRBJ2-3
D: TRBD2
size: -
V: TRBV14
CDR3: CASSQWRGGTDTQYF
DNA: TGTGCCAGCAGCCAATGGCGGGGGGGAACAGATACGCAGTATTTT

J: TRBJ2-2
D: TRBD2
size: -
V: TRBV5-4
CDR3: CASSPGLAGGRNTGELFF
DNA: TGTGCCAGCAGCCCGGGACTAGCGGGGGGGCGTAACACCGGGGAGCTGTTTTTT

J: TRBJ1-6
D: TRBD1
size: -
V: TRBV6-5
CDR3: CASSWTGSNSPLHF
DNA: TGTGCCAGCAGTTGGACAGGCTCGAATTCACCCCTCCACTTT

J: TRBJ2-5
D: -
size: -
V: TRBV6-5
CDR3: CASSYSRGETQYF
DNA: TGTGCCAGCAGTTACTCCAGGGGTGAGACCCAGTACTTC

J: TRBJ2-5
D: TRBD2
size: -
V: TRBV14
CDR3: CASSQLAGGQETQYF
DNA: TGTGCCAGCAGCCAACTAGCGGGAGGCCAAGAGACCCAGTACTTC

J: TRBJ2-1
D: TRBD1
size: -
V: TRBV6-5
CDR3: CASRTGQGNNEQFF
DNA: TGTGCCAGCAGGACGGGACAGGGGAACAATGAGCAGTTCTTC

J: TRBJ2-6
D: -
size: -
V: TRBV19
CDR3: CASSPQVSGANVLTF
DNA: TGTGCCAGTAGCCCACAGGTCTCTGGGGCCAACGTCCTGACTTTC

J: TRBJ1-5
D: -
size: few
V: TRBV7-9
CDR3: CASSLSEQPQHF
DNA: TGTGCCAGCAGCTTATCTGAGCAGCCCCAGCATTTT

J: TRBJ2-3
D: TRBD2
size: -
V: TRBV28
CDR3: CASSSGGWDTQYF
DNA: TGTGCCAGCAGTTCGGGGGGTTGGGATACGCAGTATTTT

J: TRBJ1-4
D: TRBD1
size: -
V: TRBV25-1
CDR3: CASGQGGEKLFF
DNA: TGTGCCAGCGGACAGGGAGGTGAAAAACTGTTTTTT

J: TRBJ1-1
D: -
size: -
V: TRBV28
CDR3: CASSLPARLAFF
DNA: TGTGCCAGCAGTTTACCCGCCCGGTTAGCTTTCTTT

J: TRBJ2-1
D: TRBD2
size: -
V: TRBV5-1
CDR3: CASSFGLAGGDEQFF
DNA: TGCGCCAGCAGCTTCGGACTAGCGGGAGGGGATGAGCAGTTCTTC

J: TRBJ1-1
D: -
size: -
V: TRBV3-1/TRBV3-2
CDR3: CASSPVGQGTFF
DNA: -

J: TRBJ1-5
D: TRBD1
size: -
V: TRBV28
CDR3: CASSRQGINQPQHF
DNA: TGTGCCAGCAGCCGACAGGGGATTAATCAGCCCCAGCATTTT

J: TRBJ1-2
D: -
size: -
V: TRBV7-9
CDR3: CASSHGQNYGYTF
DNA: TGTGCCAGCAGCCATGGGCAGAACTATGGCTACACCTTC

J: TRBJ2-2
D: -
size: -
V: TRBV27
CDR3: CASRPLQGQPGSCFF
DNA: -

J: TRBJ2-7
D: -
size: -
V: TRBV7-2
CDR3: CASSSGTGVTYEQYF
DNA: TGTGCCAGCAGTTCCGGGACTGGCGTAACCTACGAGCAGTACTTC

J: TRBJ2-2
D: -
size: -
V: TRBV5-1
CDR3: CASSGGNTGELFF
DNA: TGCGCCAGCAGCGGAGGGAACACCGGGGAGCTGTTTTTT

J: TRBJ2-7
D: -
size: -
V: TRBV15
CDR3: CATSSRGIGDYEQYF
DNA: TGTGCCACCAGCAGTCGGGGAATTGGTGACTACGAGCAGTACTTC

J: TRBJ2-1
D: TRBD1
size: -
V: TRBV18
CDR3: CASSPATGGGHEQFF
DNA: TGTGCCAGCTCACCTGCGACAGGGGGTGGCCATGAGCAGTTCTTC

J: TRBJ2-7
D: TRBD2
size: -
V: TRBV24-1
CDR3: CATSDPLAGEGEQYF
DNA: TGTGCCACCAGTGACCCACTAGCGGGAGAGGGCGAGCAGTACTTC

J: TRBJ2-1
D: TRBD2
size: -
V: TRBV2
CDR3: CASTVAGNSYNEQFF
DNA: TGTGCCAGCACGGTAGCGGGAAACTCCTACAATGAGCAGTTCTTC

J: TRBJ2-4
D: -
size: -
V: TRBV15
CDR3: CATSRSSGTLKNIQYF
DNA: TGTGCCACCAGCAGATCTTCCGGGACTCTCAAAAACATTCAGTACTTC

J: TRBJ1-4
D: -
size: once
V: TRBV18
CDR3: CASSPRGGPLNEKLFF
DNA: TGTGCCAGCTCACCGCGCGGGGGGCCCTTGAATGAAAAACTGTTTTTT

J: TRBJ2-2
D: TRBD2
size: medium-sized
V: TRBV27
CDR3: CASSELAGGHSPGELFF
DNA: TGTGCCAGCAGTGAACTAGCGGGGGGGCATTCACCCGGGGAGCTGTTTTTT

J: TRBJ2-7
D: TRBD1
size: few
V: TRBV30
CDR3: CAWRKTGTYEQYF
DNA: TGTGCCTGGAGGAAGACAGGGACCTACGAGCAGTACTTC

J: TRBJ1-2
D: -
size: -
V: TRBV7-2
CDR3: CASRLGQINYGYTF
DNA: TGTGCCAGCAGGCTGGGCCAGATAAACTATGGCTACACCTTC